The 14 T cell receptor beta chains below come from one sample, sequenced in a study of T cells in Graves' hyperthyroidism and ophthalmopathy. Amplified TCR beta CDR3 regions came from RNA transcripts. TCR CDR3 regions were first amplified by RT-PCR with HTBI primers. MiXCR, run by TCRdb on the multiplex PCR reads, gives a single entry per CDR3 protein. The sample lists fewer than 900,000 distinct CDR3 sequences; 15% to 20% were seen once. Sequencing used blood. These receptors all come from a woman between 50 and 59 years old with Graves' hyperthyroidism that later progressed to Graves' ophthalmopathy.

This clonotype appeared many times. This chain links TRBV12-3 or TRBV12-4 with TRBJ2-7; 7 nucleotides agree with TRBD1. The V and J ends lost 6 bases and 6 bases, in that order; junction bases with no gene match: 2. The CDR3 is 11 residues long. CDR3 sequence (DNA): TGTGCCAGCAGGGGGACAGCCGAGCAGTACTTC. This gives the protein CASRGTAEQYF.

This clonotype was seen at least ten times. The chain employs TRBV13 and TRBJ2-3, with a tentative D call TRBD1 (6 bases). The V and J ends lost 5 bases and 2 bases respectively, with 17 bases between them. Germline CDR1 reads PRHDT; CDR2 reads FYEKMQ (reference sequence). There are 16 residues in the CDR3. The DNA for the CDR3 is TGTGCCAGCAGCGACCTGGGACACCAACCCACAGATACGCAGTATTTT. Protein: CASSDLGHQPTDTQYF.

Turning to this clonotype: One end of the junction is discordant with germline, which a read error may explain. This chain links TRBV12-3 or TRBV12-4 with TRBJ1-5; tentatively, D is TRBD1 (5 bases). This CDR3 has 15 residues. Here the CDR3 reads CASSISGTYGQSQHF. The CDR3 DNA follows: TGTGCCAGCAGTATTTCCGGGACTTACGGTCAGTCCCAGCATTTT.

This clonotype was detected a few times. The chain joins TRBV10-2 to TRBJ1-1; 7 bases agree with TRBD1. CDR1 and CDR2 (germline): WSHSY, SAAADI. V shed 6 bases and J 7 bases; nucleotides not matched to a gene: 8. The CDR3 totals 13 residues. CDR3 sequence: CASRYRGGIEAFF. The DNA for the CDR3 is TGCGCCAGCAGATATAGAGGGGGCATTGAAGCTTTCTTT.

This clonotype was seen a handful of times. The chain employs TRBV20-1 and TRBJ1-5; the D is unclear. Germline lookup yields CDR1 DFQATT and CDR2 SNEGSKA (reference sequence). V lost 4 bases and J lost 5, with 12 bases in between. The CDR3 length is 13 residues. In DNA form, the CDR3 reads TGCAGTGCTACCCGCGGGGAGGATCAGCCCCAGCATTTT. Translated, it gives CSATRGEDQPQHF.

At least ten counts were recorded for this clonotype. CDR3 nucleotides: TGTGCCAGCTCCCTAGACAATGAGCAGTTCTTC. It translates to CASSLDNEQFF. The rearrangement links TRBV7-6 to TRBJ2-1; no definite D call. The germline V gene has CDR1 SGHVS and CDR2 FNYEAQ. Between the trimmed V and J ends, which lost 8 bases and 5 bases, there was a span of 7 bases. This CDR3 region has 11 residues. Filled out from reference TRBV7-6 and TRBJ2-1, the complete variable domain reads GAGVSQSPRYKVTKRGQDVALRCDPISGHVSLYWYRQALGQGPEFLTYFNYEAQQDKSGLPNDRFSAERPEGSISTLTIQRTEQRDSAMYRCASSLDNEQFFGPGTRLTVL.

This clonotype was counted many times. CDR3 sequence (DNA): TGTGCCAGCAGCCAAGATAGGGACACCAGGGGTACAGATACGCAGTATTTT. Translation gives CASSQDRDTRGTDTQYF. The chain recombines TRBV3-1 with TRBJ2-3; possibly TRBD1 for D (6 bases). Germline lookup yields CDR1 LGHDT and CDR2 YNNKEL (reference sequence). The V end lost 0 bases, the J end lost 3 bases, and 16 bases lay between the germline ends. The CDR3 consists of 17 residues.

The J gene is TRBJ1-5, the V gene TRBV20-1, with 7 bases lining up with TRBD1. The CDR3 length is 14 residues. J was trimmed by 6 bases and V by 3 bases; bases with no gene match: 8. CDR1 DFQATT and CDR2 SNEGSKA come from the germline V gene (reference sequence). The CDR3 loop reads CSASDRVSSQPQHF. CDR3 nucleotide sequence: TGCAGTGCTAGCGACAGGGTATCGAGTCAGCCCCAGCATTTT.

This clonotype was seen at least ten times. The V and J genes are TRBV10-3 and TRBJ2-5, with 9 bases that match TRBD2. V gave up 6 bases and J gave up 1 base; unmatched junction bases: 6. The CDR3 runs 15 residues. The V gene's germline CDR1 is ENHRY and CDR2 SYGVKD. CDR3 protein: CAIRRAGGSQETQYF. The CDR3 coding sequence is TGTGCCATCAGGCGAGCGGGGGGATCCCAAGAGACCCAGTACTTC.

The chain has TRBV5-1 and TRBJ2-5; possibly TRBD1 for D (6 bases). The V end was cut by 4 bases, the J end by 5 bases, with 15 bases between. From germline, CDR1 is SGHRS and CDR2 YFSETQ. The CDR3 runs to 14 residues. CDR3 nucleotide sequence: TGCGCCAGCAGCCGTATGACAGGCCATGAGACCCAGTACTTC. This codes for CASSRMTGHETQYF.

There are many counts of this clonotype. The V gene is TRBV11-3, the J gene TRBJ2-1; 8 bases match TRBD2. The germline V gene encodes CDR1 SGHNT and CDR2 YENEEA. J was trimmed by 8 bases and V by 1 base; bases with no gene match: 7. The CDR3 is 15 amino acids. As DNA, the CDR3 is TGTGCCAGCAGCTTAGCCCGGGGGGGCCGTTATGAGCAGTTCTTC. It encodes CASSLARGGRYEQFF.

V and J are TRBV6-5 and TRBJ1-1; possible D gene TRBD1, 5 bases. V was shortened by 0 bases and J by 4 bases, with 18 bases between the two germline ends. CDR1 is MNHEY and CDR2 is SVGAGI in the germline V gene. The CDR3 is made up of 17 amino acids. The CDR3 sequence: CASSYSDGGGRATEAFF. The CDR3 DNA sequence: TGTGCCAGCAGTTACTCCGACGGGGGGGGGAGGGCCACTGAAGCTTTCTTT.

CDR3 DNA sequence: TGTGCCAGCAGCCAAGTTGGTTCAGGGTTAGAATCACCCCTCCACTTT. This sequence encodes CASSQVGSGLESPLHF. V usage is TRBV3-1 and J usage is TRBJ1-6; D perhaps matches TRBD1 (5 bases). The germline gives CDR1 LGHDT, CDR2 YNNKEL (reference sequence). V was trimmed by 1 base and J by 10 bases, leaving 17 bases between them. This CDR3 spans 16 amino acids.

This chain connects TRBV6-8 to TRBJ2-7, with D uncertain. V lost 7 bases to trimming and J lost 2 bases, with 18 bases between them. From germline, CDR1 is MNHGY and CDR2 SAAAGT. CDR3 size: 15 residues. The CDR3 coding sequence is TGTGCCAGCAATACTGCATTTCTCGCCACCTACGAGCAGTACTTC. It encodes CASNTAFLATYEQYF.